The present TCR beta chain was sequenced within a study of OX40 agonist ivuxolimab in advanced cancers. Study results and limitations: What antigens the expanded peripheral T cells recognized was never established. CD8+ T cells were the subset that, on average, had more expanded clones than CD4+.

Germline CDR1 and CDR2: LNHDA and SQIVND (reference sequence). The CDR3 runs to 13 residues. The V segment lost 10 bases and the J segment 3 bases; nucleotides outside the gene matches: 7. TCRdb's copy holds only in-frame clones and misses some; the assay was immunoSEQ multiplex PCR. The sample yields roughly 87,000 clones, 91% seen once. Comments on this clone: Its target is not known.

The source material was CD4+ or CD8+ T cells sorted from blood, sampled in a trial of the OX40 agonist ivuxolimab. This clonotype was obtained from an adult with an advanced solid tumor such as melanoma, head and neck, liver or kidney cancer. J is TRBJ1-1 and V is TRBV19; 8 nucleotides agree with TRBD1. CDR3 amino acids: CATRDRGYTEAFF. DNA for the CDR3: TGTGCCACTCGAGACAGGGGCTACACTGAAGCTTTCTTT.